This T cell receptor beta chain was identified in a study of blood T cell repertoires in COVID-19. CDR3 length: 14 amino acids. Germline V gene data show CDR1 as SGHNT and CDR2 as YYREEE (reference sequence). V lost 4 bases to trimming and J lost 2 bases; unmatched junction nucleotides: 3. Per the original methods: Reference gene primer amplification yielded estimated nucleated cell counts. TCRdb keeps only in-frame clones here, not all; method: immunoSEQ multiplex PCR. D and trimming come from the DNA, and the V and J calls and clone size come from that table. Of a few hundred thousand clones detected, 85% to 90% appear once; the ten largest clones hold approximately 2%. Grouping used clinical history reported by participants in a survey and questionnaire.

The V and J genes are TRBV5-4 and TRBJ1-5; 7 bases are a match to TRBD1. The receptor's source is a woman aged 55-70 years in a cohort exposed to, infected with or recovered from COVID-19 (not recorded which). Sequencing was carried out using PBMCs or T cells enriched from blood (not recorded which). CDR3 region: CASSRGLGNQPQHF. The DNA of the CDR3 is TGTGCCAGCAGCAGGGGGCTGGGCAATCAGCCCCAGCATTTT.